This is a list of T cell receptor beta chains from one sample in a study of blood T cell repertoires in COVID-19. The table came from immunoSEQ multiplex PCR; TCRdb's copy has only in-frame clones and leaves some out. The table has some 150,000 clones, roughly 79% seen once; the top ten hold 7% to 9%. Material for sequencing was peripheral blood. These receptors were collected from a human donor with acute or convalescent COVID-19. The donor label of this sample is uncertain. The CDR3 runs from the conserved cysteine through the conserved F or W. Fields, in order: clone size, D gene, J gene, V gene, CDR3 DNA, CDR3 protein. D genes are given only for firm matches. Expanded clones are given a class, and other clones once, few, many or no size at all.

clone_size: once; d_call: TRBD1; j_call: TRBJ1-1; v_call: TRBV6-6; cdr3_nt: TGTGCCAGCAGGTCCGGGACAGGGGTTGAAGCTTTCTTT; cdr3_aa: CASRSGTGVEAFF
clone_size: -; d_call: -; j_call: TRBJ2-6; v_call: TRBV12-3/TRBV12-4; cdr3_nt: TGTGCCAGCGCCAGGGTTAGGGCCAACGTCCTGACTTTC; cdr3_aa: CASARVRANVLTF
clone_size: -; d_call: TRBD1; j_call: TRBJ2-2; v_call: TRBV2; cdr3_nt: TGTGCCAGCAGTCGACAGGGGCTCGGGGAGCTGTTTTTT; cdr3_aa: CASSRQGLGELFF
clone_size: -; d_call: TRBD1; j_call: TRBJ1-2; v_call: TRBV3-1/TRBV3-2; cdr3_nt: TGTGCCAGCAGCCGAAGGGGACAGGGGGATGGCTACACCTTC; cdr3_aa: CASSRRGQGDGYTF
clone_size: -; d_call: -; j_call: TRBJ1-1; v_call: TRBV19; cdr3_nt: TGTGCCAGTACCTCAGGGACCGGGGGGGAGTTGAACACTGAAGCTTTCTTT; cdr3_aa: CASTSGTGGELNTEAFF
clone_size: -; d_call: TRBD1; j_call: TRBJ1-1; v_call: TRBV13; cdr3_nt: TGTGCCAGCAGCTTAGGGGGGACAGTCGGAACTGAAGCTTTCTTT; cdr3_aa: CASSLGGTVGTEAFF
clone_size: -; d_call: -; j_call: TRBJ1-2; v_call: TRBV29-1; cdr3_nt: TGCAGCGTTGAGAGTCACCATGGCTACACCTTC; cdr3_aa: CSVESHHGYTF
clone_size: -; d_call: -; j_call: TRBJ2-3; v_call: TRBV12-3/TRBV12-4; cdr3_nt: TGTGCCAGCAGCTCCAGCACAGATACGCAGTATTTT; cdr3_aa: CASSSSTDTQYF
clone_size: -; d_call: -; j_call: TRBJ1-2; v_call: TRBV5-6; cdr3_nt: TGTGCCAGCAGCCCCTCCGGGCAGGGTAACTATGGCTACACCTTC; cdr3_aa: CASSPSGQGNYGYTF
clone_size: -; d_call: -; j_call: TRBJ1-5; v_call: TRBV7-2; cdr3_nt: TGTGCCAGCAGCTTAGAAGTGGGGGCGCGTCAGCCCCAGCATTTT; cdr3_aa: CASSLEVGARQPQHF
clone_size: few; d_call: TRBD1; j_call: TRBJ2-1; v_call: TRBV5-1; cdr3_nt: TGCGCCAGCAGCTTGATACAGGGGGCTTCAAGTGAGCAGTTCTTC; cdr3_aa: CASSLIQGASSEQFF
clone_size: -; d_call: -; j_call: TRBJ2-1; v_call: TRBV5-4; cdr3_nt: TGTGCCAGCAGCCCACAGGGTAATGAGCAGTTCTTC; cdr3_aa: CASSPQGNEQFF
clone_size: -; d_call: -; j_call: TRBJ2-1; v_call: TRBV27; cdr3_nt: TGTGCCAGCAGTTCCCCCGGGACACGCGACAATGAGCAGTTCTTC; cdr3_aa: CASSSPGTRDNEQFF
clone_size: -; d_call: TRBD1; j_call: TRBJ1-6; v_call: TRBV19; cdr3_nt: TGTGCCAGTAGTCTCACCGGGACAGACAATTCACCCCTCCACTTT; cdr3_aa: CASSLTGTDNSPLHF
clone_size: -; d_call: -; j_call: TRBJ1-2; v_call: TRBV6-5; cdr3_nt: TGTGCCAGCAGTCCAGGGGACCTTTCGAGGACCTTC; cdr3_aa: CASSPGDLSRTF
clone_size: -; d_call: TRBD2; j_call: TRBJ2-7; v_call: TRBV6-5; cdr3_nt: TGTGCCACCTCCGGTCGGCTAGCGGGGGTCTACGAGCAGTACTTC; cdr3_aa: CATSGRLAGVYEQYF
clone_size: few; d_call: -; j_call: TRBJ1-6; v_call: TRBV5-1; cdr3_nt: TGCGCCAGCAGCCGACAAAGATATAATTCACCCCTCCACTTT; cdr3_aa: CASSRQRYNSPLHF
clone_size: few; d_call: TRBD1; j_call: TRBJ1-4; v_call: TRBV6-5; cdr3_nt: TGTGCCAGCAGTTTCCTGGACAGGAGAGAAAAACTGTTTTTT; cdr3_aa: CASSFLDRREKLFF
clone_size: -; d_call: -; j_call: TRBJ1-1; v_call: TRBV7-8; cdr3_nt: TGTGCCAGCAGCCCCGGGGTGTTGAACACTGAAGCTTTCTTT; cdr3_aa: CASSPGVLNTEAFF
clone_size: -; d_call: -; j_call: TRBJ1-4; v_call: TRBV9; cdr3_nt: TGTGCCAGCAGCGTAGGAAGGGGAGGGGATAATGAAAAACTGTTTTTT; cdr3_aa: CASSVGRGGDNEKLFF
clone_size: few; d_call: -; j_call: TRBJ2-3; v_call: TRBV9; cdr3_nt: TGTGCCAGCAGCGTAGAGGGCGGGTCTATCACAGATACGCAGTATTTT; cdr3_aa: CASSVEGGSITDTQYF
clone_size: -; d_call: -; j_call: TRBJ2-3; v_call: TRBV7-9; cdr3_nt: TGTGCCAGCAGCTCCCGCGAGGCCCCGACAGATACGCAGTATTTT; cdr3_aa: CASSSREAPTDTQYF
clone_size: few; d_call: -; j_call: TRBJ2-5; v_call: TRBV10-3; cdr3_nt: TGTGCCATCAGTGAGTACGAGGACAGCGAGACCCAGTACTTC; cdr3_aa: CAISEYEDSETQYF
clone_size: -; d_call: -; j_call: TRBJ1-1; v_call: TRBV24-1; cdr3_nt: TGTGCCACCAGTGGGTTCCAATCTGGGGGCATCACTGAAGCTTTCTTT; cdr3_aa: CATSGFQSGGITEAFF
clone_size: -; d_call: TRBD1; j_call: TRBJ2-2; v_call: TRBV4-1; cdr3_nt: TGCGCCAGCAGCCAAGAGGGGTCGGGACAGGTCACCGGGGAGCTGTTTTTT; cdr3_aa: CASSQEGSGQVTGELFF
clone_size: -; d_call: -; j_call: TRBJ1-1; v_call: TRBV7-8; cdr3_nt: TGTGCCAGCAGCTTAACCTCCGGGAGTTTAATTGAAGCTTTCTTT; cdr3_aa: CASSLTSGSLIEAFF
clone_size: -; d_call: -; j_call: TRBJ1-3; v_call: TRBV6-5; cdr3_nt: TGTGCCAGCAGCAGGCGCTCTGGAAACACCATATATTTT; cdr3_aa: CASSRRSGNTIYF
clone_size: once; d_call: -; j_call: TRBJ2-5; v_call: TRBV2; cdr3_nt: TGTGCCAGCAGTACGGGTCCCCTCTCGCTGGAGACCCAGTACTTC; cdr3_aa: CASSTGPLSLETQYF
clone_size: -; d_call: -; j_call: TRBJ1-1; v_call: TRBV6-5; cdr3_nt: TGTGCCAGCAGTTACTCGGGGGGGGACAACACTGAAGCTTTCTTT; cdr3_aa: CASSYSGGDNTEAFF